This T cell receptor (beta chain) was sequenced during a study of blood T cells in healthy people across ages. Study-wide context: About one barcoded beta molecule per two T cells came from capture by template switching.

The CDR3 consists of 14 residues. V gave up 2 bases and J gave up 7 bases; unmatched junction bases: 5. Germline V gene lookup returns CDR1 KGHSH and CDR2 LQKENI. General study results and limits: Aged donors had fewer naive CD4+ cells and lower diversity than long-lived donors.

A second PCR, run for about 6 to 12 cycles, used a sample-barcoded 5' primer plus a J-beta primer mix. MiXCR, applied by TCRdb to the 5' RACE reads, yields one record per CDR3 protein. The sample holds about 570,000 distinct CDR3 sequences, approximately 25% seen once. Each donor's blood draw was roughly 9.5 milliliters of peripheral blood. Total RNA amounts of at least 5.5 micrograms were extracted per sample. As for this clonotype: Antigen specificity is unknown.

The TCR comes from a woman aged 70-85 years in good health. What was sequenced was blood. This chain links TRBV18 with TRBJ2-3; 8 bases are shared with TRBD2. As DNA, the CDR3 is TGTGCCAGCTCACCAGGCGGGGGGACTAATACGCAGTATTTT. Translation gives CASSPGGGTNTQYF.